A single sample is the source of the 32 T cell receptor beta chains below, sequenced in a study of CD8 T cells in Susac syndrome. RNA in amounts of roughly 0.5 to 1 ug was reverse transcribed with random hexamers. TCRdb re-called the immunoSEQ multiplex PCR reads with MiXCR, one entry per CDR3 protein. The data contain about 430,000 distinct CDR3 sequences, roughly 85% of them seen just once; the ten biggest clones take up roughly 0.11%. The specimen sequenced was CD8+ T cells from PBMCs. Receptors originate from a human donor with multiple sclerosis.

V usage is TRBV7-9 and J usage is TRBJ2-7; possible D gene TRBD1, 5 bases. From germline, CDR1 is SEHNR and CDR2 FQNEAQ (reference sequence). The CDR3 loop spans 16 amino acids. V gave up 5 bases and J gave up 3 bases, with 20 bases separating them. This chain's CDR3 is CASSTPQTGHNYEQYF. CDR3 DNA sequence: TGTGCCAGCAGCACTCCACAAACAGGACACAACTACGAGCAGTACTTC. Based on the CDR3 plus reference TRBV7-9 and TRBJ2-7, the full variable domain is DTGVSQNPRHKITKRGQNVTFRCDPISEHNRLYWYRQTLGQGPEFLTYFQNEAQLEKSRLLSDRFSAERPKGSFSTLEIQRTEQGDSAMYLCASSTPQTGHNYEQYFGPGTRLTVT.

This clonotype came up a few times. DNA of the CDR3: TGTGCCACCGAGGGGGGAACTGTCAACTACGAGCAGTACTTC. It encodes CATEGGTVNYEQYF. The chain combines TRBV6-1 with TRBJ2-7; either TRBD1 or TRBD2 may fit D (6 bases each). This CDR3 comprises 14 residues. Trimming took off 10 bases at V and 3 bases at J, with 19 bases between the two ends. The germline V gene encodes CDR1 MNHNS and CDR2 SASEGT.

The chain recombines TRBV28 with TRBJ2-3, with 11 bases lining up with TRBD2. There are 18 residues in the CDR3. J was trimmed by 4 bases and V by 6 bases; bases with no gene match: 15. In germline, CDR1 is MDHEN, CDR2 SYDVKM. The CDR3 nucleotides are TGTGCCAGCAGCCGATTATTATTTAGCGGGAGGGCCCCAGATACGCAGTATTTT. This sequence encodes CASSRLLFSGRAPDTQYF.

This rearrangement joins TRBV4-1 to TRBJ2-5; D is undetermined. The germline V gene has CDR1 MGHRA and CDR2 YSYEKL. The CDR3 extends over 14 amino acids. V was trimmed by 3 bases and J by 1 base, leaving 9 bases between them. CDR3 residues: CASSHYDSQETQYF. As DNA, the CDR3 is TGCGCCAGCAGCCATTATGATAGCCAAGAGACCCAGTACTTC.

The genes are TRBV6-5 and TRBJ1-2; D not certain. The CDR3 sequence is 11 residues long. The V end was cut by 8 bases, the J end by 8 bases, with 12 bases between. Germline V gene data show CDR1 as MNHEY and CDR2 as SVGAGI. The CDR3 DNA reads as TGTGCCAGCTCCGACCACAACGGCTACACCTTC. It specifies CASSDHNGYTF.

The chain has TRBV30 and TRBJ2-3, with D perhaps TRBD2 (6 bases). This CDR3 region has 12 residues. CDR1 GTSNPN and CDR2 SVGIG come from the germline V gene (reference sequence). Trimming shortened V by 5 bases and J by 5 bases, and 11 bases separated the two germline ends. In DNA form, the CDR3 reads TGTGCCTGGGGGCCGGGGGTAGATACGCAGTATTTT. Protein sequence: CAWGPGVDTQYF.

This rearrangement joins TRBV5-5 to TRBJ2-7; 11 bases agree with TRBD1. The CDR3 loop spans 17 amino acids. The germline gives CDR1 SGHKS, CDR2 YYEKEE (reference sequence). V lost 4 bases to trimming and J lost 2 bases; unmatched junction nucleotides: 11. This CDR3 reads CASSASGTGGPTYEQYF. CDR3 in DNA: TGTGCCAGCAGCGCCTCCGGGACAGGGGGTCCCACCTACGAGCAGTACTTC.

The chain carries TRBV10-1 and TRBJ2-1; tentative D call: TRBD1 (6 bases). Germline CDR1 reads WNHNN; CDR2 reads SYGVQD (reference sequence). The CDR3 is 14 residues long. Trimming removed 0 bases at V and 7 bases at J, with 10 bases between. Here the CDR3 DNA reads TGCGCCAGCAGTGAGTCACCAGGGGTGAATGAGCAGTTCTTC. As protein: CASSESPGVNEQFF.

The chain combines TRBV29-1 with TRBJ2-7; D gene uncertain. Germline V gene sequence: CDR1 SQVTM, CDR2 ANQGSEA. V was cut by 5 bases and J by 6 bases, with 8 bases left in between. There are 10 residues in the CDR3. CDR3 sequence (DNA): TGCAGCGTTATAGGTTGCGAGCAGTACTTC. This encodes CSVIGCEQYF.

The J gene is TRBJ1-1, the V gene TRBV27; no reliable D call. The CDR3 length is 13 residues. Between the trimmed V and J ends, which lost 2 bases and 10 bases, there was a span of 14 bases. CDR1 and CDR2 from the germline V gene are MNHEY and SMNVEV (reference sequence). CDR3 nucleotides: TGTGCCAGCAGTTTACCTTCCCTAGGGAGAGCTTTCTTT. This gives the protein CASSLPSLGRAFF.

V gene TRBV4-2 combines with J gene TRBJ2-7, with 11 positions matching TRBD2. CDR3 length: 16 amino acids. Losses at the gene ends were 3 bases for V and 0 bases for J; bases not matched to a gene: 4. In germline, CDR1 is LGHNA, CDR2 YNFKEQ. This CDR3 is CASSHLGLADSYEQYF. The CDR3 coding sequence is TGTGCCAGCAGCCATCTGGGACTAGCGGACTCCTACGAGCAGTACTTC.

The chain carries TRBV27 and TRBJ2-5; D is unresolved. CDR3 length: 13 residues. Germline V CDR1 and CDR2: MNHEY, SMNVEV (reference sequence). V shed 6 bases and J shed 1 base, with 9 bases lying between them. CDR3 sequence reads: CASRADLQETQYF. The CDR3, as DNA: TGTGCCAGCAGGGCGGACCTCCAAGAGACCCAGTACTTC.

This chain links TRBV12-3 or TRBV12-4 with TRBJ2-7, with D possibly called TRBD1 or TRBD2 (5 bases each). The CDR3 runs 13 residues. V shed 10 bases and J shed 3 bases, with 16 bases lying between them. This CDR3 reads CAISRDVDYEQYF. The CDR3 DNA is TGTGCCATCAGCCGGGACGTAGACTACGAGCAGTACTTC.

The V call is TRBV6-1, the J call TRBJ1-1, with 8 positions matching TRBD1. The CDR3 sequence is 14 residues long. Germline trimming cut 8 bases from V and 3 bases from J; bases unmatched to any gene: 8. Germline loops: CDR1 MNHNS, CDR2 SASEGT. CDR3 DNA: TGTGCCAGCGAAGGGGACAGGTGGGACACTGAAGCTTTCTTT. Its protein product is CASEGDRWDTEAFF.

This chain joins TRBV7-9 and TRBJ1-6; D is ambiguous. Trimming cost V 1 base and J 8 bases, with 6 bases left between them. The CDR3 has 13 amino acids. Germline V lookup: CDR1 SEHNR, CDR2 FQNEAQ (reference sequence). This CDR3 reads CASSLGMDSPLHF. For the CDR3, the DNA is TGTGCCAGCAGCTTAGGGATGGATTCACCCCTCCACTTT.

This chain connects TRBV20-1 to TRBJ2-5, with 7 bases fitting TRBD2. Per germline, CDR1 DFQATT and CDR2 SNEGSKA (reference sequence). This CDR3 has 15 residues. The V and J ends lost 5 bases and 4 bases, in that order; junction bases with no gene match: 13. DNA for the CDR3: TGCAGTGCTGGCGGACTAGGCGGGAGAGGAGAGACCCAGTACTTC. Translated: CSAGGLGGRGETQYF.

The V gene is TRBV19, the J gene TRBJ2-2; D call uncertain. CDR1 and CDR2 (germline): LNHDA, SQIVND (reference sequence). V was shortened by 1 base and J by 1 base, with 10 bases between the two germline ends. The length of the CDR3 is 16 residues. The chain's CDR3 is CASSIGPKLNTGELFF. CDR3 sequence (DNA): TGTGCCAGTAGTATAGGTCCTAAACTGAACACCGGGGAGCTGTTTTTT.

This clonotype has just a few counts. The rearrangement uses TRBV11-1 and TRBJ2-1, with TRBD2 identical over 10 bases. Germline CDR1 reads SGHAT; CDR2 reads FQDESV (reference sequence). CDR3 length: 15 amino acids. J was trimmed by 3 bases and V by 5 bases; bases with no gene match: 4. The CDR3: CASSPGLANYNEQFF. The CDR3 DNA follows: TGTGCCAGCAGCCCGGGACTAGCGAACTACAATGAGCAGTTCTTC. Drawing the rest from reference TRBV11-1 and TRBJ2-1, the complete variable domain is EAEVAQSPRYKITEKSQAVAFWCDPISGHATLYWYRQILGQGPELLVQFQDESVVDDSQLPKDRFSAERLKGVDSTLKIQPAELGDSAMYLCASSPGLANYNEQFFGPGTRLTVL.

The genes are TRBV29-1 and TRBJ2-7, with D possibly matching TRBD2 (5 bases). Germline V gene data show CDR1 as SQVTM and CDR2 as ANQGSEA. Trimming left V 4 bases short and J 0 bases short, with 7 bases between. This CDR3 comprises 12 residues. Written as DNA, the CDR3 is TGCAGCGTTGTGGACTCCTCCTACGAGCAGTACTTC. Residues: CSVVDSSYEQYF.

This clonotype was counted between two and nine times. The chain couples TRBV27 to TRBJ1-1; 10 bases fit TRBD1. The trim removed 10 bases at V and 1 base at J, leaving 12 bases unmatched. Germline-derived CDR1 and CDR2 are MNHEY and SMNVEV (reference sequence). The CDR3 is 16 residues long. CDR3 nucleotide sequence: TGTGCCACGATGATGGGGACAGGGGCGTGGAACACTGAAGCTTTCTTT. This encodes CATMMGTGAWNTEAFF.

In regard to this clonotype: It is unclear where the CDR3 begins or ends on the DNA, so no DNA is shown, and the CDR3 is as TCRdb lists it. The chain combines TRBV30 with TRBJ1-1; no DNA check was done on the table's D call, TRBD1. The CDR3 contains 22 residues when both ends are counted. The germline V gene encodes CDR1 GTSNPN and CDR2 SVGIG (reference sequence). CDR3 amino acids: CAWTHHTLCLECTWRWNTEAFF.

This clonotype was observed a few times. The chain uses TRBV6-1 and TRBJ2-3; a possible D gene is TRBD2 (5 bases). The CDR3 runs 14 residues. Germline V gene sequence: CDR1 MNHNS, CDR2 SASEGT. The V and J ends lost 6 bases and 2 bases respectively, with 12 bases between them. CDR3 residues: CASRSAGDTDTQYF. The CDR3 bases are TGTGCCAGCAGATCAGCCGGGGACACAGATACGCAGTATTTT.

CDR3 loop: CASSRTANTGELFF. The CDR3 DNA sequence: TGTGCCAGCAGCCGGACAGCGAACACCGGGGAGCTGTTTTTT. The gene calls are TRBV2 and TRBJ2-2; tentative D call: TRBD1 (6 bases). Germline-derived CDR1 and CDR2 are SNHLY and FYNNEI. The CDR3 runs to 14 residues. The germline V and J ends were trimmed by 6 bases and 0 bases, with 8 bases remaining between them.

This clonotype has only one observation. V usage is TRBV6-2 or TRBV6-3 and J usage is TRBJ2-7, with TRBD1 matching over 10 bases. V shed 6 bases, J shed 2 bases, and the junction held 10 bases outside the gene matches. The germline V gene encodes CDR1 MNHEY and CDR2 SVGEGT. The CDR3 runs to 16 residues. The CDR3 loop reads CASSPAGQGGPYEQYF. Written as DNA, the CDR3 is TGTGCCAGCAGCCCTGCAGGACAGGGGGGACCCTACGAGCAGTACTTC.

CDR3 loop: CAWSESPLRIPGQAYGGYTF. CDR3 nucleotide sequence: TGTGCCTGGAGTGAATCACCTTTAAGAATTCCGGGACAGGCATATGGAGGCTACACCTTC. V gene TRBV30 combines with J gene TRBJ1-2, with 8 nucleotides matching TRBD1. The CDR3 is 20 residues long. Trimming cost V 1 base and J 8 bases; bases outside gene matches: 27. Germline-derived CDR1 and CDR2 are GTSNPN and SVGIG (reference sequence).

This chain connects TRBV2 to TRBJ2-7, with 12 bases that match TRBD2. Unmatched junction bases numbered 22, after V lost 7 bases and J lost 6 bases. This CDR3 has 19 amino acids. Germline CDR1 is SNHLY and CDR2 is FYNNEI. The CDR3 loop reads CASKLLAGGTFLPGFEQYF. In nucleotides, the CDR3 is TGTGCCAGCAAGCTACTAGCGGGAGGCACCTTTTTACCCGGGTTCGAGCAGTACTTC.

This clonotype was picked up one time. The chain joins TRBV10-2 to TRBJ1-1; D not certain. Germline loops: CDR1 WSHSY, CDR2 SAAADI. Trimming took off 3 bases at V and 0 bases at J, with 14 bases between the two ends. This CDR3 has 16 residues. The CDR3 nucleotides are TGCGCCAGCAGTGACCCGACTCGCGGACTGAACACTGAAGCTTTCTTT. Translated, it gives CASSDPTRGLNTEAFF.

The chain uses TRBV2 and TRBJ1-1, with 8 nucleotides matching TRBD1. The trim removed 7 bases at V and 6 bases at J, leaving 10 bases unmatched. Germline V CDR1 and CDR2: SNHLY, FYNNEI. The CDR3 contains 14 residues. CDR3 protein: CASINPDRGAEAFF. CDR3 in DNA: TGTGCCAGCATTAACCCTGACAGGGGTGCTGAAGCTTTCTTT.

The rearrangement links TRBV13 to TRBJ2-7; TRBD1 matches at 8 bases. From germline, CDR1 is PRHDT and CDR2 FYEKMQ (reference sequence). CDR3 length equals 14 residues. V was pared by 8 bases and J by 0 bases, with 6 bases of the junction left unmatched. CDR3 sequence: CASGDRGVSYEQYF. The CDR3 DNA is TGTGCCAGCGGTGACAGGGGCGTCTCCTACGAGCAGTACTTC.

The V and J genes are TRBV9 and TRBJ2-2, with D maybe TRBD1 (6 bases). Germline-derived CDR1 and CDR2 are SGDLS and YYNGEE. This CDR3 comprises 14 residues. Trimming removed 1 base from V and 6 bases from J, with 10 bases in between. DNA for the CDR3: TGTGCCAGCAGCGTATCAGGGGCGGCCGGGGAGCTGTTTTTT. It yields the protein CASSVSGAAGELFF.

This chain uses TRBV15 with TRBJ1-2, with TRBD1 matching over 7 bases. The ends lost 3 bases at V and 2 bases at J; junction bases unmatched: 6. The CDR3 sequence is 15 residues long. Germline-derived CDR1 and CDR2 are LNHNV and YYDKDF (reference sequence). The CDR3 sequence is CATSSRQGLNYGYTF. Written as DNA, the CDR3 is TGTGCCACCAGCAGTAGACAGGGCCTAAACTATGGCTACACCTTC.

V gene TRBV5-5 combines with J gene TRBJ2-1, with TRBD2 identical over 7 bases. The V gene end was trimmed by 4 bases and the J gene end by 13 bases; junction bases not matched to a gene: 8. The length of the CDR3 is 12 residues. CDR1 is SGHKS, CDR2 YYEKEE, per germline (reference sequence). CDR3 nucleotides: TGTGCCAGCAGCCCTGGACTAGACCCTCAGTTCTTC. Its protein is CASSPGLDPQFF.